This note documents a single T cell receptor beta chain sequence. This entry belongs to a study of shared T cell receptors in the human thymus. TCRdb keeps only in-frame clones here, not all; method: immunoSEQ multiplex PCR. Found here are about 660,000 clones, around 87% of them singletons; the top ten hold 0.0094%. This CDR3 has 14 residues. Trimming cost V 5 bases and J 4 bases; bases outside gene matches: 5. CDR1 SGHNT and CDR2 YENEEA come from the germline V gene. Another study also made use of these data, one on human thymus T cells. That paper adds: Corrective surgery for congenital heart defects was being performed on the healthy Finnish infants who served as donors. Resections removed during corrective heart surgery provided the thymus tissue used. Seemingly biased V and J gene usage marked thymic and blood repertoires. Highly overlapping thymic repertoires in unrelated individuals were reported by related research.

The chain uses TRBV11-3 and TRBJ1-3; 7 bases are a match to TRBD1. This receptor was taken from a boy under two years old with a congenital heart defect. Sequences were obtained from thymocytes. CDR3 loop: CASSIGGRGNTIYF. The CDR3 bases are TGTGCCAGCAGCATAGGGGGCCGCGGAAACACCATATATTTT.